This section outlines one T cell receptor beta chain sequence together with its context. The data derive from a study of blood T cell repertoires in COVID-19. For the study at large: Both acute and convalescent COVID-19 samples were obtained from the United States, Italy and Spain.

CDR1 and CDR2 (germline): MNHNS, SASEGT. The CDR3 length is 18 residues. The V and J ends lost 0 bases and 1 base, in that order; junction bases with no gene match: 9. TCRdb's copy holds only in-frame clones and misses some; the assay was immunoSEQ multiplex PCR. This table holds roughly 130,000 clones, about four fifths found once. Sequencing was carried out using peripheral blood. This receptor was identified in a woman aged 55-75 years with acute or convalescent COVID-19. The chain carries TRBV6-1 and TRBJ2-3, with TRBD2 identical over 8 bases. The CDR3 coding sequence is TGTGCCAGCAGTGAAGCGCCGCTTGCGGGGGGCCGCACAGATACGCAGTATTTT. This sequence encodes CASSEAPLAGGRTDTQYF.